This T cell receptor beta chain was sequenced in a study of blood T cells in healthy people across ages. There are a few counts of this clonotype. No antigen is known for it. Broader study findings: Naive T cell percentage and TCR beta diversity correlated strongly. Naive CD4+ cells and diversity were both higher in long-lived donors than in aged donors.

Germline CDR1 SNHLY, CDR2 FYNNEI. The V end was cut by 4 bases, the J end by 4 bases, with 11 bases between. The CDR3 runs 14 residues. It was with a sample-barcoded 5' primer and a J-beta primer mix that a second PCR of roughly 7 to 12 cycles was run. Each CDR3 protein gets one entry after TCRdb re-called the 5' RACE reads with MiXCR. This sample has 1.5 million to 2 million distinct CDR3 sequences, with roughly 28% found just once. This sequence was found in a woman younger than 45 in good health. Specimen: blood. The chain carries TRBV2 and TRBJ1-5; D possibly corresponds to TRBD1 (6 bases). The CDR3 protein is CASSGGGLNQPQHF. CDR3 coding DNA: TGTGCCAGCAGTGGAGGGGGGCTTAATCAGCCCCAGCATTTT.